These 20 T cell receptor beta chains were sequenced from one sample in a study of control samples from healthy donors and cancer patients. The data were produced by immunoSEQ multiplex PCR, yet TCRdb's version contains in-frame clones alone and is incomplete. Among about 82,000 clones, 94% were seen once, and the ten largest hold around 4.7%. Sequences were obtained from blood. These receptors came from a woman aged 18-29 years in good health.

The CDR3, as DNA: TGTGCCAGCAGCTCTCCCCTTTGGACCGGGGAGCTGTTTTTT. Amino acids: CASSSPLWTGELFF. The chain employs TRBV5-6 and TRBJ2-2; D gene unclear. The CDR3 is 14 amino acids. Trimming stripped 3 bases from V and 5 bases from J, with 11 bases between. CDR1 and CDR2 from the germline V gene are SGHDT and YYEEEE.

The table lists this clone with a count of one. The chain combines TRBV25-1 with TRBJ1-2, with 11 bases matching TRBD1. This CDR3 is 14 amino acids long. Germline V gene sequence: CDR1 MGHDK, CDR2 SYGVNS. With 8 bases clipped from V and 4 bases from J, the junction kept 6 bases outside the gene matches. CDR3 coding DNA: TGTGCCAGCCAAGGACAGGGGGCGAGCTATGGCTACACCTTC. Its translation is CASQGQGASYGYTF.

The rearrangement uses TRBV16 and TRBJ1-2; D perhaps matches TRBD1 (5 bases). Germline V CDR1 and CDR2: KGHSY, FQNENV. The CDR3 consists of 14 residues. V lost 0 bases and J lost 3, with 8 bases in between. The CDR3 region is CASSQSGVDYGYTF. In nucleotides, the CDR3 is TGTGCCAGCAGCCAATCAGGGGTGGACTATGGCTACACCTTC.

This chain connects TRBV4-1 to TRBJ1-2, with 7 bases aligning to TRBD1. This CDR3 region has 14 residues. Germline-derived CDR1 and CDR2 are MGHRA and YSYEKL. The V and J ends lost 2 bases and 3 bases, in that order; junction bases with no gene match: 3. CDR3 residues: CASSQPDRYYGYTF. The CDR3 DNA sequence: TGCGCCAGCAGCCAACCGGACAGGTACTATGGCTACACCTTC.

The chain uses TRBV11-3 and TRBJ2-1; 9 bases agree with TRBD2. CDR1 and CDR2 from the germline V gene are SGHNT and YENEEA. V dropped 5 bases and J dropped 3; count of bases not matched to a gene: 8. The CDR3 has 16 amino acids. The CDR3 is CASSPGGRGDYNEQFF. The CDR3 DNA reads as TGTGCCAGCAGCCCAGGCGGGAGGGGAGACTACAATGAGCAGTTCTTC.

The chain uses TRBV15 and TRBJ2-7; TRBD1 matches at 7 bases. The CDR3 has 14 amino acids. Germline V gene sequence: CDR1 LNHNV, CDR2 YYDKDF (reference sequence). Trimming at V came to 0 bases and at J to 3 bases, leaving 2 bases not matched to a gene. CDR3 in amino acids: CATSRDRGIYEQYF. The CDR3 DNA reads TGTGCCACCAGCAGAGACAGGGGGATCTACGAGCAGTACTTC. Full variable domain (rest looked up from reference TRBV15 and TRBJ2-7): DAMVIQNPRYQVTQFGKPVTLSCSQTLNHNVMYWYQQKSSQAPKLLFHYYDKDFNNEADTPDNFQSRRPNTSFCFLDIRSPGLGDTAMYLCATSRDRGIYEQYFGPGTRLTVT.

Here the CDR3 reads CSASGLAGMDNEQFF. CDR3 nucleotide sequence: TGCAGTGCTAGTGGACTAGCGGGAATGGACAATGAGCAGTTCTTC. The rearrangement links TRBV20-1 to TRBJ2-1, with 12 bases lining up with TRBD2. Germline values: CDR1 DFQATT, CDR2 SNEGSKA (reference sequence). CDR3 length: 15 amino acids. V trimming: 3 bases; J trimming: 5 bases; junction bases outside the gene matches: 5.

The chain joins TRBV24-1 to TRBJ2-3; 8 positions agree with TRBD1. This CDR3 has 17 residues. Germline V gene data show CDR1 as KGHDR and CDR2 as SFDVKD. The ends lost 0 bases at V and 5 bases at J; junction bases unmatched: 9. The CDR3 spells CATSDLGRTGLGDTQYF. In DNA, the CDR3 is TGTGCCACCAGTGATTTGGGGCGGACAGGGTTGGGAGATACGCAGTATTTT.

The V and J genes are TRBV5-1 and TRBJ2-3; D is ambiguous. The V gene lost 0 bases and the J gene lost 5 bases, with 10 bases spanning the gap. Germline CDR1 SGHRS, CDR2 YFSETQ. The CDR3 totals 14 residues. Written as DNA, the CDR3 is TGCGCCAGCAGCTTGGTCAGGACCGAAGATACGCAGTATTTT. This translates into CASSLVRTEDTQYF.

The chain uses TRBV10-3 and TRBJ1-2; 7 bases match TRBD1. After removal of 4 bases from V and 4 bases from J, the junction contained 12 bases not matched to a gene. The germline V gene encodes CDR1 ENHRY and CDR2 SYGVKD. The CDR3 has 16 amino acids. The CDR3 reads CAISVSLPGQSYGYTF. The CDR3 DNA is TGTGCCATCAGTGTCAGTCTGCCGGGACAGTCCTATGGCTACACCTTC.

The V and J genes are TRBV11-2 and TRBJ2-3; TRBD2 matches at 9 bases. V lost 2 bases and J lost 4; bases outside the gene matches: 10. There are 17 residues in the CDR3. CDR1 and CDR2 (germline): SGHAT, FQNNGV. The CDR3 sequence: CASSLFYRLAGPDTQYF. The CDR3 DNA reads as TGTGCCAGCAGCTTATTTTATCGTCTAGCGGGACCAGATACGCAGTATTTT.

In nucleotides, the CDR3 is TGTGCCAGCAGCAATTCAGGGGGCGTCAAAAACATTCAGTACTTC. It encodes CASSNSGGVKNIQYF. The chain employs TRBV7-9 and TRBJ2-4; TRBD1 agrees at 8 bases. V was pared by 5 bases and J by 3 bases, with 6 bases of the junction left unmatched. The CDR3 has 15 amino acids. Germline V gene lookup returns CDR1 SEHNR and CDR2 FQNEAQ (reference sequence).

V and J are TRBV5-4 and TRBJ1-5; D not certain. The germline CDR1 and CDR2 sequences are SGHNT and YYREEE (reference sequence). The CDR3 runs 14 residues. The V and J ends lost 0 bases and 4 bases respectively, with 8 bases between them. The chain's CDR3 is CASSLDPDNQPQHF. The CDR3 DNA reads as TGTGCCAGCAGCTTGGATCCAGATAATCAGCCCCAGCATTTT.

For the CDR3, the DNA is TGCGCCAGCAGCACGCAAAGGGGTTCCGAGCAGTACTTC. Translation gives CASSTQRGSEQYF. The chain has TRBV5-1 and TRBJ2-7; D may be TRBD1 (5 bases). Germline CDR1 reads SGHRS; CDR2 reads YFSETQ. V was shortened by 4 bases and J by 6 bases, with 14 bases between the two germline ends. This CDR3 contains 13 residues.

This chain connects TRBV11-2 to TRBJ2-7, with D perhaps TRBD2 (5 bases). There are 13 residues in the CDR3. V shed 8 bases and J shed 0 bases, with 11 bases lying between them. In germline, CDR1 is SGHAT, CDR2 FQNNGV. This CDR3 is CASLRAVSYEQYF. The CDR3 bases are TGTGCCAGCTTGCGGGCGGTCTCCTACGAGCAGTACTTC.

This chain joins TRBV5-8 and TRBJ1-6, with D uncertain. V lost 1 base to trimming and J lost 7 bases, with 6 bases between them. Germline CDR1 and CDR2: SGHTS and YDEGEE. The CDR3 is 13 amino acids. The CDR3 DNA is TGTGCCAGCAGCTTGAAATCAAATTCACCCCTCCACTTT. The encoded protein is CASSLKSNSPLHF.

V gene TRBV27 combines with J gene TRBJ1-1; 7 nucleotides agree with TRBD1. V lost 8 bases, J lost 0 bases, and 12 bases stayed unmatched. The CDR3 totals 16 residues. Germline values: CDR1 MNHEY, CDR2 SMNVEV (reference sequence). Here the CDR3 reads CASASPGQKMNTEAFF. For the CDR3, the DNA is TGTGCCAGCGCCTCTCCGGGACAGAAAATGAACACTGAAGCTTTCTTT.

Worth noting for this clone: One end of the junction is discordant with germline, which a read error may explain. CDR3 coding DNA: TGCAGTGCTGTAGCGGGGGACTTC. It specifies CSAVAGDF. The chain couples TRBV20-1 to TRBJ2-5; 9 nucleotides line up with TRBD2. The germline V gene encodes CDR1 DFQATT and CDR2 SNEGSKA (reference sequence). The length of the CDR3 is 8 residues.

The genes are TRBV5-8 and TRBJ1-1; D remains unclear. Germline V gene lookup returns CDR1 SGHTS and CDR2 YDEGEE. The CDR3 contains 12 residues. Deletions cut 4 bases from V and 4 bases from J, with 8 bases between. The CDR3 nucleotides are TGTGCCAGCAGCCCAACCTTCACTGAAGCTTTCTTT. Protein product: CASSPTFTEAFF.

This chain joins TRBV29-1 and TRBJ1-4; D call uncertain. CDR1 is SQVTM, CDR2 ANQGSEA, per germline. Deletions cut 3 bases from V and 0 bases from J, with 8 bases between. CDR3 length equals 14 residues. The CDR3 protein is CSVDSGATNEKLFF. CDR3 in DNA: TGCAGCGTTGATTCCGGTGCAACTAATGAAAAACTGTTTTTT. The full variable domain, in which reference TRBV29-1 and TRBJ1-4 provide the parts outside the CDR3, is SAVISQKPSRDICQRGTSLTIQCQVDSQVTMMFWYRQQPGQSLTLIATANQGSEATYESGFVIDKFPISRPNLTFSTLTVSNMSPEDSSIYLCSVDSGATNEKLFFGSGTQLSVL.